The source of this TCR beta chain is a study of Tregs in tolerant kidney transplant recipients. CDR1 and CDR2 from the germline V gene are SQVTM and ANQGSEA. The CDR3 totals 14 residues. Germline trimming cut 7 bases from V and 4 bases from J; bases unmatched to any gene: 9. Assay used: immunoSEQ multiplex PCR; TCRdb lists only in-frame clones, some missing. Altogether about 18,000 clones are present, less than 80% being singletons, with the ten largest covering roughly 3.2%. This clone was detected only once. Its matching antigen is unknown. V and J are TRBV29-1 and TRBJ2-7; TRBD1 matches 11 bases. This receptor was obtained from a human donor in good health. The sample consisted of Tregs from blood cultured with allogeneic cells. The CDR3 sequence is CSASGTGGSYEQYF. The CDR3 nucleotides read TGCAGCGCCTCGGGGACAGGGGGATCATACGAGCAGTACTTC.